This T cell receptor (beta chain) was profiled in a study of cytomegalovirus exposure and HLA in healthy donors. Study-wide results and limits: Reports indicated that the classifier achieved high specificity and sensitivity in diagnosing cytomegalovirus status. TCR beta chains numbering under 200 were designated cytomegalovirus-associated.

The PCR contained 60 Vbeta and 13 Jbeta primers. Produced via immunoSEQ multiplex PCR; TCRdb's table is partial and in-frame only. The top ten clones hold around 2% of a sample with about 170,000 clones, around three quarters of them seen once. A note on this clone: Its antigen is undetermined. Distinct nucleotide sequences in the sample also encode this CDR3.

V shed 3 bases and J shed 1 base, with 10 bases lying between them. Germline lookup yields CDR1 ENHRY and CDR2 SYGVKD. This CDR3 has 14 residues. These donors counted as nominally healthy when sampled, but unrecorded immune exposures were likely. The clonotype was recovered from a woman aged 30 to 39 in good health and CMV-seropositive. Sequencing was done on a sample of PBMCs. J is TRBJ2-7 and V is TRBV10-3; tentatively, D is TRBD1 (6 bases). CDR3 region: CAISESGQSYEQYF. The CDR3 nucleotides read TGTGCCATCAGTGAATCAGGACAGTCCTACGAGCAGTACTTC.